These 31 T cell receptor beta chains were all obtained from the same sample, sequenced in a study of naive and memory T cell subsets. Two oligonucleotides, mixed equimolar, formed the beta constant-region primer covering TRBC1 and TRBC2. From the UMI-ligation and nested PCR reads, TCRdb called clonotypes with MiXCR, one entry per CDR3 protein. The sample lists tens of thousands of distinct CDR3 sequences, more than 6.5% occurring once. Sequences were obtained from central memory CD4+ T cells from blood. The receptors stem from a human donor in good health.

This clonotype appeared many times. V usage is TRBV18 and J usage is TRBJ2-7; 7 bases agree with TRBD1. The CDR3 is made up of 13 amino acids. The germline V gene has CDR1 KGHSH and CDR2 LQKENI. Losses at the gene ends were 6 bases for V and 3 bases for J; bases not matched to a gene: 5. The CDR3 DNA follows: TGTGCCAGCTCGCGAGGACAGGACTACGAGCAGTACTTC. Its translation: CASSRGQDYEQYF.

This clonotype was counted at least ten times. The CDR3 DNA reads as TGTGCCAGCAGCCCGACAGGGCCTCCCTACGAGCAGTACTTC. Translated: CASSPTGPPYEQYF. J is TRBJ2-7 and V is TRBV3-1; 7 bases map to TRBD1. Germline loops: CDR1 LGHDT, CDR2 YNNKEL (reference sequence). The CDR3 totals 14 residues. V was clipped by 4 bases and J by 2 bases; unmatched bases: 5.

The sample holds a few counts of this clonotype. V usage is TRBV18 and J usage is TRBJ1-1; 7 bases agree with TRBD1. CDR3 length equals 16 residues. Germline V gene lookup returns CDR1 KGHSH and CDR2 LQKENI. V shed 3 bases, J shed 1 base, and the junction held 8 bases outside the gene matches. CDR3 DNA sequence: TGTGCCAGCTCACCCCGACAGGGCCCATGGAACACTGAAGCTTTCTTT. Amino acid sequence: CASSPRQGPWNTEAFF.

In this sample, this clonotype turned up many times. The CDR3 DNA follows: TGTGCCAGCAGTGTCTGGGGCTCTGGGGCCAACGTCCTGACTTTC. It is translated as CASSVWGSGANVLTF. This rearrangement joins TRBV12-3 or TRBV12-4 to TRBJ2-6; D is uncertain. Trimming removed 5 bases from V and 0 bases from J, with 8 bases in between. The CDR3 has 15 amino acids.

V and J are TRBV6-2 or TRBV6-3 and TRBJ2-1; 10 bases are shared with TRBD2. CDR1 and CDR2 (germline): MNHEY, SVGEGT. The CDR3 totals 14 residues. The junction had 5 bases not matched to a gene; V was cut back by 6 bases and J by 6 bases. Here the CDR3 DNA reads TGTGCCAGCAGAGGGACTAGCGAGCTCAATGAGCAGTTCTTC. Protein: CASRGTSELNEQFF.

The chain combines TRBV3-1 with TRBJ1-1; D is unclear. V shed 1 base and J shed 5 bases, with 5 bases lying between them. The germline gives CDR1 LGHDT, CDR2 YNNKEL (reference sequence). The CDR3 is 12 amino acids. CDR3: CASSQVRTEAFF. CDR3 sequence (DNA): TGTGCCAGCAGCCAAGTTCGGACTGAAGCTTTCTTT.

CDR3 nucleotide sequence: TGTGCCAGCAGCCCGAAGGGGCAGGGGGCAGCCAAAAACATTCAGTACTTC. This sequence encodes CASSPKGQGAAKNIQYF. V gene TRBV7-2 combines with J gene TRBJ2-4, with TRBD1 identical over 8 bases. The CDR3 is made up of 17 amino acids. Germline V gives CDR1 SGHTA, CDR2 FQGNSA. Trimming at V came to 5 bases and at J to 0 bases, leaving 9 bases not matched to a gene.

The chain uses TRBV7-2 and TRBJ2-7; 7 nucleotides align to TRBD1. Germline trimming cut 10 bases from V and 6 bases from J; bases unmatched to any gene: 15. Germline V lookup: CDR1 SGHTA, CDR2 FQGNSA. The CDR3 totals 14 residues. This CDR3 reads CATGWGTEFSEQYF. The CDR3 nucleotides read TGTGCCACCGGCTGGGGGACAGAGTTCTCCGAGCAGTACTTC.

This clonotype was counted many times. This chain connects TRBV2 to TRBJ1-6; D ambiguous. The germline gives CDR1 SNHLY, CDR2 FYNNEI. Trimming took 4 bases from V and 6 from J, leaving 10 bases between them. CDR3 length: 14 amino acids. The CDR3 DNA follows: TGTGCCAGCAGTGTGGAGGGTAGTAATTCACCCCTCCACTTT. This translates into CASSVEGSNSPLHF.

This clonotype has a count of ten or more. The chain combines TRBV19 with TRBJ2-4; TRBD2 is a possible D gene (5 bases). With 5 bases removed from V and 8 bases from J, the gap between germline ends came to 10 bases. Germline-derived CDR1 and CDR2 are LNHDA and SQIVND (reference sequence). The CDR3 has 12 amino acids. CDR3 loop: CASSRTRDIQYF. The CDR3 coding sequence is TGTGCCAGTAGTCGAACTAGAGACATTCAGTACTTC.

The sample holds many counts of this clonotype. The chain employs TRBV28 and TRBJ1-2; 8 bases match TRBD1. V shed 5 bases and J 7 bases; nucleotides not matched to a gene: 6. Germline CDR1 MDHEN, CDR2 SYDVKM. This CDR3 has 13 residues. The CDR3 is CASSPRTGSGYTF. The CDR3 DNA follows: TGTGCCAGCAGTCCCCGGACAGGGTCTGGCTACACCTTC.

At least ten counts were recorded for this clonotype. V usage is TRBV20-1 and J usage is TRBJ1-1; 7 bases line up with TRBD1. This CDR3 is 15 amino acids long. Germline lookup yields CDR1 DFQATT and CDR2 SNEGSKA (reference sequence). V shed 1 base and J 4 bases; nucleotides not matched to a gene: 9. CDR3 sequence (DNA): TGCAGTGCTAGAGGACAGGGTGTATCTCGCACTGAAGCTTTCTTT. Translated: CSARGQGVSRTEAFF.

In its sample, this clonotype was seen a few times. The chain is built from TRBV6-6 and TRBJ2-3; D is unresolved. The CDR3 is 14 residues long. Trimming took off 5 bases at V and 4 bases at J, with 13 bases between the two ends. Germline assignment: CDR1 MNHNY and CDR2 SVGAGI (reference sequence). DNA for the CDR3: TGTGCCAGCAGTGCCCCCAATTTAGCAGATACGCAGTATTTT. Translated, it gives CASSAPNLADTQYF.

This clonotype was counted many times. The chain recombines TRBV12-3 or TRBV12-4 with TRBJ1-5; D remains ambiguous. The CDR3 consists of 15 residues. V was shortened by 0 bases and J by 4 bases, with 10 bases between the two germline ends. Here the CDR3 reads CASSLARFGNQPQHF. Written as DNA, the CDR3 is TGTGCCAGCAGTTTAGCGAGGTTCGGGAATCAGCCCCAGCATTTT.

A few counts support this clonotype. The chain links TRBV3-1 to TRBJ1-1; 12 bases are a match to TRBD1. Germline CDR1 and CDR2: LGHDT and YNNKEL (reference sequence). There are 17 residues in the CDR3. After removal of 7 bases from V and 8 bases from J, the junction contained 17 bases not matched to a gene. The CDR3 protein is CASTPPRPGTGGEEAFF. The DNA of the CDR3 is TGTGCCAGCACCCCACCTCGTCCCGGGACAGGGGGCGAGGAAGCTTTCTTT.

The V and J genes are TRBV10-2 and TRBJ2-1; the match to TRBD2 covers 11 bases. The germline V gene has CDR1 WSHSY and CDR2 SAAADI. Unmatched junction bases numbered 10, after V lost 10 bases and J lost 5 bases. This CDR3 spans 15 amino acids. The CDR3 is CATIAGTSGDNEQFF. The DNA of the CDR3 is TGCGCCACCATTGCCGGGACTAGCGGTGACAATGAGCAGTTCTTC.

This clonotype has just a few counts. CDR3 DNA: TGTGCCAGCAGTTTGCCCCAGGGGCGAAACAATGAGCAGTTCTTC. Its protein product is CASSLPQGRNNEQFF. The V gene is TRBV6-6, the J gene TRBJ2-1; TRBD1 is a possible D gene (6 bases). The CDR3 covers 15 residues. Germline V CDR1 and CDR2: MNHNY, SVGAGI (reference sequence). V was trimmed by 4 bases and J by 5 bases, leaving 15 bases between them.

This clonotype has at least ten counts. This chain links TRBV20-1 with TRBJ1-5; D remains unclear. The CDR3 is 14 residues long. V lost 3 bases to trimming and J lost 0 bases, with 9 bases between them. From germline, CDR1 is DFQATT and CDR2 SNEGSKA (reference sequence). CDR3 sequence: CSASFPSSNQPQHF. DNA of the CDR3: TGCAGTGCTAGTTTCCCAAGTAGCAATCAGCCCCAGCATTTT.

This clonotype was counted at least ten times. V is TRBV12-3 or TRBV12-4 and J is TRBJ1-6, with 8 bases matching TRBD1. The CDR3 loop spans 13 amino acids. J lost 7 bases, V lost 8 bases, and 4 bases had no gene match. The CDR3: CASRDRPNSPLHF. CDR3 nucleotides: TGTGCCAGCCGGGACAGGCCCAATTCACCCCTCCACTTT.

There are many counts of this clonotype. The chain has TRBV7-8 and TRBJ2-5; 7 bases map to TRBD1. Germline-derived CDR1 and CDR2 are SGHVS and FQNEAQ. The CDR3 is 14 residues long. V gave up 4 bases and J gave up 5 bases; unmatched junction bases: 7. This CDR3 is CASSSQTGVETQYF. In nucleotides, the CDR3 is TGTGCCAGCAGCTCACAAACAGGGGTCGAGACCCAGTACTTC.

CDR3 in amino acids: CSARVGVGGSTYNSPLHF. In nucleotides, the CDR3 is TGCAGTGCTAGAGTTGGTGTTGGAGGCAGCACCTATAATTCACCCCTCCACTTT. The genes are TRBV20-1 and TRBJ1-6; D unresolved. CDR3 length: 18 amino acids. Per germline, CDR1 DFQATT and CDR2 SNEGSKA (reference sequence). V was trimmed by 1 base and J by 2 bases, leaving 18 bases between them.

In its sample, this clonotype was seen many times. The chain is built from TRBV6-2 or TRBV6-3 and TRBJ1-5; a weak D match, TRBD1 (6 bases). V lost 4 bases, J lost 0 bases, and 10 bases lay in between. The CDR3 is 15 residues long. Per the germline V gene, CDR1 is MNHEY and CDR2 is SVGEGT. The chain's CDR3 is CASSSQGYSNQPQHF. The CDR3 DNA reads TGTGCCAGCAGTTCACAGGGTTATAGCAATCAGCCCCAGCATTTT.

This clonotype showed up just a few times. The chain uses TRBV20-1 and TRBJ1-1; D is possibly TRBD1 (5 bases). Trimming removed 6 bases from V and 0 bases from J, with 23 bases in between. Germline assignment: CDR1 DFQATT and CDR2 SNEGSKA (reference sequence). This CDR3 contains 17 residues. CDR3 sequence reads: CSAKPQGGRLMNTEAFF. DNA of the CDR3: TGCAGTGCGAAACCTCAGGGCGGAAGGTTAATGAACACTGAAGCTTTCTTT.

The sample holds many counts of this clonotype. The V gene is TRBV19, the J gene TRBJ1-2; 7 bases line up with TRBD1. Germline loops: CDR1 LNHDA, CDR2 SQIVND (reference sequence). J was trimmed by 4 bases and V by 4 bases; bases with no gene match: 3. The length of the CDR3 is 13 residues. CDR3 protein: CASSTTGTYGYTF. The CDR3, as DNA: TGTGCCAGTAGTACGACAGGGACCTATGGCTACACCTTC.

There are many counts of this clonotype. The rearrangement joins TRBV29-1 to TRBJ1-6; TRBD1 matches 8 bases. There are 15 residues in the CDR3. V was pared by 8 bases and J by 3 bases, with 9 bases of the junction left unmatched. CDR1 SQVTM and CDR2 ANQGSEA come from the germline V gene. Here the CDR3 DNA reads TGCAGCATTAAAACCGGGACAGGCTATAATTCACCCCTCCACTTT. This gives the protein CSIKTGTGYNSPLHF.

The chain couples TRBV7-8 to TRBJ2-1; possibly TRBD2 for D (6 bases). V was pared by 1 base and J by 6 bases, with 16 bases between. This CDR3 comprises 16 residues. Germline V gives CDR1 SGHVS, CDR2 FQNEAQ. The DNA of the CDR3 is TGTGCCAGCAGCTTAGGGGTCTTAGGGAGGTCCAATGAGCAGTTCTTC. As protein: CASSLGVLGRSNEQFF.

The chain combines TRBV12-3 or TRBV12-4 with TRBJ2-7; 8 positions match TRBD2. Losses at the gene ends were 3 bases for V and 2 bases for J; bases not matched to a gene: 3. The CDR3 covers 14 residues. CDR3 residues: CASSFGGRTYEQYF. CDR3 nucleotide sequence: TGTGCCAGCAGTTTTGGCGGGAGGACCTACGAGCAGTACTTC.

This clonotype was counted a few times. This sequence joins TRBV5-5 and TRBJ1-6; 7 bases are a match to TRBD1. Per the germline V gene, CDR1 is SGHKS and CDR2 is YYEKEE (reference sequence). CDR3 length: 14 amino acids. V was clipped by 4 bases and J by 8 bases; unmatched bases: 6. The CDR3 protein is CASSGDSYYSPLHF. CDR3 nucleotide sequence: TGTGCCAGCAGCGGGGACAGCTACTATTCACCCCTCCACTTT.

The genes are TRBV2 and TRBJ2-1, with TRBD2 matching 8 bases. In germline, CDR1 is SNHLY, CDR2 FYNNEI. The CDR3 length is 15 residues. The J segment lost 7 bases and the V segment lost 2 bases, leaving 7 bases of the junction unmatched. CDR3 DNA: TGTGCCAGCAGTGAAAACGGGAGGGCCCAAAATGAGCAGTTCTTC. Translating it yields CASSENGRAQNEQFF.

This clonotype was detected ten times or more. V usage is TRBV27 and J usage is TRBJ2-3; possible D gene TRBD2, 5 bases. Trimming removed 8 bases at V and 0 bases at J, with 18 bases between. The germline gives CDR1 MNHEY, CDR2 SMNVEV (reference sequence). The CDR3 loop spans 16 amino acids. The CDR3 loop reads CASGSLAAVSTDTQYF. Here the CDR3 DNA reads TGTGCCAGCGGTTCTTTGGCAGCGGTGAGCACAGATACGCAGTATTTT.

This clonotype came up many times. The CDR3 is CASSQETGTSGTDTQYF. The DNA of the CDR3 is TGCGCCAGCAGCCAAGAAACCGGGACTAGCGGCACAGATACGCAGTATTTT. This sequence joins TRBV4-3 and TRBJ2-3; the match to TRBD2 covers 10 bases. V lost 0 bases, J lost 1 base, and 4 bases stayed unmatched. From germline, CDR1 is LGHNA and CDR2 YSLEER. The CDR3 has 17 amino acids.